Below, one TCR beta chain is given with its context. The data derive from a study of blood T cell repertoires in COVID-19. Looking at the study overall: The United States, Italy and Spain provided the acute and convalescent COVID-19 samples.

Study processing details: Scientists estimated how many nucleated cells there were by amplifying reference gene primers. The method was immunoSEQ multiplex PCR; TCRdb's version includes in-frame clones alone and lacks a portion of them. That table gives V, J and clone size, and the DNA gave D and trimming. The sample yields some 80,000 clones, about nine tenths seen once. CDR1 is MNHNS, CDR2 SASEGT, per germline. The CDR3 contains 12 residues. Trimming removed 7 bases from V and 7 bases from J, with 14 bases in between. This chain links TRBV6-1 with TRBJ2-7, with D maybe TRBD1 (7 bases). The sequence derives from a man aged 50-59 years with active or convalescent COVID-19. The sequenced sample consisted of peripheral blood. CDR3 protein: CASIGRGVEQYF. CDR3 nucleotide sequence: TGTGCCAGCATAGGCAGGGGGGTGGAGCAGTACTTC.